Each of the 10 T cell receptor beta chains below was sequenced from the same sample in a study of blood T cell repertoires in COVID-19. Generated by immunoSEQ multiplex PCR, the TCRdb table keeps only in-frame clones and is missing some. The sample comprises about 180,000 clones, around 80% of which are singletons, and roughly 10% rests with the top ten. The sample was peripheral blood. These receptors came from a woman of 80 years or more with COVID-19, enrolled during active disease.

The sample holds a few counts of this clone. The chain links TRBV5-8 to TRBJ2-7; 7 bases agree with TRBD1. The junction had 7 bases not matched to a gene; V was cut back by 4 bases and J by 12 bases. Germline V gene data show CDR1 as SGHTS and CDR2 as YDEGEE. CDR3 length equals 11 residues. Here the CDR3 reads CASSPRTGSYF. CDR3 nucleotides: TGTGCCAGCAGCCCCCGGACAGGTTCGTACTTC.

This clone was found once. The DNA of the CDR3 is TGTGCCAGCAGACACACCGCCGGAAACACCATATATTTT. As protein: CASRHTAGNTIYF. This rearrangement joins TRBV11-2 to TRBJ1-3, with D hard to call. V lost 6 bases, J lost 4 bases, and 10 bases lay in between. The germline gives CDR1 SGHAT, CDR2 FQNNGV. The CDR3 is made up of 13 amino acids. Variable domain in full (rest from reference TRBV11-2 and TRBJ1-3): EAGVAQSPRYKIIEKRQSVAFWCNPISGHATLYWYQQILGQGPKLLIQFQNNGVVDDSQLPKDRFSAERLKGVDSTLKIQPAKLEDSAVYLCASRHTAGNTIYFGEGSWLTVV.

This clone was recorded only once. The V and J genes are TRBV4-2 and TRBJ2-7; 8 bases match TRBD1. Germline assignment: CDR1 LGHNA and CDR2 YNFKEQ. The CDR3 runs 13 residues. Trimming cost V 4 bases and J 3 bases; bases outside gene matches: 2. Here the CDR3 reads CASSLDRVYEQYF. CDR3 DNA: TGTGCCAGCAGCCTGGACAGGGTCTACGAGCAGTACTTC.

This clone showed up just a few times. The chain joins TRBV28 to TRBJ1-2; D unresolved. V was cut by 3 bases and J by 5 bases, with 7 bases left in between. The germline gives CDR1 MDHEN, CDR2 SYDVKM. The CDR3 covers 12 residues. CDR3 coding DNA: TGTGCCAGCAGTTTTATCCAGTATGGCTACACCTTC. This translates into CASSFIQYGYTF.

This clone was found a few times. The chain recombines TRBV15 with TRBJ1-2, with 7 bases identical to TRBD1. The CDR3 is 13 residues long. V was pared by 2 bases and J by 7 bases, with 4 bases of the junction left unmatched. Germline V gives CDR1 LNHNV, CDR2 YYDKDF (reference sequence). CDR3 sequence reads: CATSRNSGGGYTF. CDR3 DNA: TGTGCCACCAGCAGAAACTCAGGGGGTGGCTACACCTTC.

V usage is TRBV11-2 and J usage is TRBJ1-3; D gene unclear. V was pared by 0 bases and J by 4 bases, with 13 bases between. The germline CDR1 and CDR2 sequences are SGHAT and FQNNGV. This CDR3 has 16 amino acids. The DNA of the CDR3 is TGTGCCAGCAGCTTAGAAGCCGGGGTATTGGGAAACACCATATATTTT. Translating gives CASSLEAGVLGNTIYF.

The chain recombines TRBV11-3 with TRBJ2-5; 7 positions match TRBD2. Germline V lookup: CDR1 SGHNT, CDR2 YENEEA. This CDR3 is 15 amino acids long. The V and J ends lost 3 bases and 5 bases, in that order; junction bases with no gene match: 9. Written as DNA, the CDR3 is TGTGCCAGCAGCTTTGGGGCTAGCGGCTACGAGACCCAGTACTTC. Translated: CASSFGASGYETQYF.

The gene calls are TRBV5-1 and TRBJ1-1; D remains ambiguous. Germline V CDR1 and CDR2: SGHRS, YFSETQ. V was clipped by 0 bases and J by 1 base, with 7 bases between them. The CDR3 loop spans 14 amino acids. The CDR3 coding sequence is TGCGCCAGCAGCTTGGGACACACGAACACTGAAGCTTTCTTT. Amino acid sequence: CASSLGHTNTEAFF.

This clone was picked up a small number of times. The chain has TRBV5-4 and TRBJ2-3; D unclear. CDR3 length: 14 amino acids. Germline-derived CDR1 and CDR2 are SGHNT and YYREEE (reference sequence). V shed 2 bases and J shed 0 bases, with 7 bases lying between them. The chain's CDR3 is CASSFTGSTDTQYF. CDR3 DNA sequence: TGTGCCAGCAGCTTTACCGGGAGCACAGATACGCAGTATTTT.

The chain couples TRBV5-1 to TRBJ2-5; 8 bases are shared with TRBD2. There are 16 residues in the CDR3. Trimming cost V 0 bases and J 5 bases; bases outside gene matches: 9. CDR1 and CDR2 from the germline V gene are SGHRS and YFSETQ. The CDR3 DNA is TGCGCCAGCAGCTTGGGGGACGGGAGGGCCCGGGAGACCCAGTACTTC. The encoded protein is CASSLGDGRARETQYF.